The 6 T cell receptor beta chains in this list originate from one sample, sequenced in a study of shared T cell receptors in the human thymus. Sequenced by immunoSEQ multiplex PCR; TCRdb stores in-frame clones only, minus some. Altogether about 730,000 clones are present, approximately 83% being singletons, with the ten largest covering around 0.0099%. Separately, the same data were catalogued under a study of human thymus T cells.

Specimen: thymocytes. The receptors were gathered from a girl less than two years old with a congenital heart defect.

The chain uses TRBV7-3 and TRBJ2-1, with 13 bases that match TRBD2. This CDR3 is 17 amino acids long. CDR1 is SGHTA and CDR2 is FQGTGA in the germline V gene. J gave up 9 bases and V 2 bases, and 10 bases lay outside the gene matches. This CDR3 is CASSLRPGTSGVGEQFF. CDR3 coding DNA: TGTGCCAGCAGCTTACGCCCTGGGACTAGCGGGGTCGGTGAGCAGTTCTTC.

In regard to this clone: The junction departs from germline at one end; a sequencing error may be responsible. The CDR3 region has the DNA TGTGCCAGCAATTACTCGGGGACAGACAACTATGGCTACACCTTC. Amino acid sequence: CASNYSGTDNYGYTF. The chain carries TRBV6-5 and TRBJ1-2, with TRBD1 matching 7 bases. CDR1 and CDR2 from the germline V gene are MNHEY and SVGAGI. The CDR3 is 15 amino acids.

The chain joins TRBV27 to TRBJ1-1; D unclear. Trimming took 2 bases from V and 4 from J, leaving 23 bases between them. The CDR3 length is 18 residues. Germline assignment: CDR1 MNHEY and CDR2 SMNVEV (reference sequence). The CDR3 reads CASSLNPGKGRVGTEAFF. The CDR3 DNA follows: TGTGCCAGCAGTTTAAATCCCGGGAAAGGGCGAGTGGGCACTGAAGCTTTCTTT.

The chain recombines TRBV27 with TRBJ2-2; 8 nucleotides align to TRBD2. The germline V gene encodes CDR1 MNHEY and CDR2 SMNVEV (reference sequence). The V gene end was trimmed by 5 bases and the J gene end by 1 base; junction bases not matched to a gene: 3. This CDR3 comprises 15 residues. The CDR3 DNA reads as TGTGCCAGCAGTAACACTAGCGGGAACACCGGGGAGCTGTTTTTT. Amino acids: CASSNTSGNTGELFF.

CDR3 coding DNA: TGTGCCAGCAGTATGACAGGATTTTTCCACTACGAGCAGTACTTC. The encoded protein is CASSMTGFFHYEQYF. The chain joins TRBV6-1 to TRBJ2-7; D is perhaps TRBD1 (6 bases). Germline assignment: CDR1 MNHNS and CDR2 SASEGT. V was pared by 5 bases and J by 3 bases, with 17 bases between. This CDR3 has 15 residues.

This clone came up once. V usage is TRBV4-2 and J usage is TRBJ2-1; perhaps TRBD2 as D (5 bases). CDR3 length: 15 amino acids. The ends were cut back, 4 bases at V and 11 bases at J, with 21 bases in the middle. In germline, CDR1 is LGHNA, CDR2 YNFKEQ. DNA of the CDR3: TGTGCCAGCAGCCCCGAGGACGGGCTCGAGGGAAAGCAGTTCTTC. Protein product: CASSPEDGLEGKQFF.